This T cell receptor (beta chain) was found in a study of cytomegalovirus exposure and HLA in healthy donors. The assay was immunoSEQ multiplex PCR, and TCRdb's table has in-frame clones only and misses some. This sample has under 85,000 clones, with around 94% found just once. Germline assignment: CDR1 SNHLY and CDR2 FYNNEI. Trimming took off 8 bases at V and 4 bases at J, with 14 bases between the two ends. The CDR3 loop spans 13 amino acids. This TCR came from a woman aged 18-30 years in good health and CMV-seropositive. Material: PBMCs. V is TRBV2 and J is TRBJ1-1; the D gene is possibly TRBD1 (6 bases). CDR3 coding DNA: TGTGCCAGCGGAACAGGGATTCGCACTGAAGCTTTCTTT. Its protein is CASGTGIRTEAFF.